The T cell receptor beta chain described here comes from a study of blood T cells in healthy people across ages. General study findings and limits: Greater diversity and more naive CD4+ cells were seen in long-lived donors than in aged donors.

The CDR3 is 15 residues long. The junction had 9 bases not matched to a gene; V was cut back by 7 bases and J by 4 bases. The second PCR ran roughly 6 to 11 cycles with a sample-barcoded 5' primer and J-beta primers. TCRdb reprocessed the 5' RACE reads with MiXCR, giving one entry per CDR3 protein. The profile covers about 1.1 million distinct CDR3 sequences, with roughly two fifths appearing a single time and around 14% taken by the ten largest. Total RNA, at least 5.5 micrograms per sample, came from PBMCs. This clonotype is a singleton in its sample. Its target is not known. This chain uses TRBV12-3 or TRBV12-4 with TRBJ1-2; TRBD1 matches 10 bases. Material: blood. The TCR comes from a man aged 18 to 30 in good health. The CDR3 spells CASNPTGQGGYGYTF. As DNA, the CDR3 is TGTGCCAGCAACCCGACAGGACAGGGGGGCTATGGCTACACCTTC.